The rows below give T cell receptor beta chains drawn from one sample of a study of CD8+CD57+ T cells in acquired aplastic anemia. Each CDR3 protein is one row after TCRdb ran MiXCR on the reads. The profile shows 150,000 to 200,000 distinct CDR3 sequences, 64% of them singletons. Sequencing used sorted CD4+, CD8+, or CD8+CD57+ T cells (not recorded which) from PBMCs. The receptors here all came from a human donor with severe aplastic anemia or a healthy control (not recorded which). Both conserved end residues are part of each CDR3. Fields, in order: V gene, J gene, D gene, clone size, CDR3 protein, CDR3 DNA. The D gene is left open where the match is weak. Where a row states a size, it is once, few, many or the class of an expanded clone; other rows omit it.

>TRBV3-1|TRBJ2-3|.|many
CASSQDTDPGAQYF
TGTGCCAGCAGCCAAGATACCGACCCAGGGGCGCAGTATTTT
>TRBV12-3/TRBV12-4|TRBJ2-1|.|.
CASSQTVGGNEQFF
TGTGCCAGCAGTCAAACGGTGGGGGGCAATGAGCAGTTCTTC
>TRBV2|TRBJ2-5|.|.
CASSEDVGWEETQYF
TGTGCCAGCAGCGAAGATGTCGGCTGGGAAGAGACCCAGTACTTC
>TRBV12-3/TRBV12-4|TRBJ1-2|.|.
CASSPGLGVFGGYTF
TGTGCCAGCAGTCCCGGGCTGGGGGTGTTTGGGGGCTACACCTTC
>TRBV7-4|TRBJ1-5|.|.
CASSREGNQPQHF
TGTGCCAGCAGCCGCGAGGGAAATCAGCCCCAGCATTTT
>TRBV19|TRBJ1-6|.|.
CASRTVNSPLHF
TGTGCCAGTAGGACGGTTAATTCACCCCTCCACTTT
>TRBV9|TRBJ2-7|.|.
CASSVEIGYEHYF
TGTGCCAGCAGCGTAGAAATAGGCTACGAGCATTACTTC
>TRBV7-2|TRBJ2-2|.|.
CASSFRSVTGGELFF
TGTGCCAGCAGCTTCCGGTCAGTGACCGGCGGGGAGCTGTTTTTT
>TRBV6-5|TRBJ1-1|TRBD1|once
CASSLTGEDTEAIF
TGTGCCAGCAGCCTGACAGGGGAGGACACTGAAGCTATCTTT
>TRBV5-1|TRBJ2-6|.|.
CASSAGSLSSGANVLTF
TGCGCCAGCAGCGCAGGGAGCTTGTCCTCTGGGGCCAACGTCCTGACTTTC
>TRBV14|TRBJ2-7|.|many
CASSQETEYPYEQYF
TGTGCCAGCAGCCAAGAGACGGAATACCCCTACGAGCAGTACTTC
>TRBV7-9|TRBJ2-5|TRBD2|.
CASSLGASGRVETQYF
TGTGCCAGCAGCTTAGGGGCTAGCGGGAGAGTGGAGACCCAGTACTTC
>TRBV12-3/TRBV12-4|TRBJ1-5|TRBD1|.
CASSWEQGARGNQPQHF
TGTGCCAGCAGTTGGGAACAGGGGGCGCGGGGCAATCAGCCCCAGCATTTT
>TRBV27|TRBJ2-7|.|few
CASSSPVYSYEQYF
TGTGCCAGCAGTTCCCCTGTGTACTCCTACGAGCAGTACTTC
>TRBV7-9|TRBJ2-7|.|once
CASSPEATRVREEQYF
TGTGCCAGCAGCCCGGAGGCGACGCGAGTCCGCGAGGAGCAGTACTTC
>TRBV27|TRBJ2-5|TRBD2|few
CASSPGLAGYQETQYF
TGTGCCAGCAGCCCAGGACTAGCGGGTTACCAAGAGACCCAGTACTTC
>TRBV19|TRBJ2-2|TRBD2|few
CASSRTSLTGELFF
TGTGCCAGTAGTAGGACTAGTCTCACCGGGGAGCTGTTTTTT
>TRBV11-3|TRBJ2-7|.|once
CASGLQGGAYEQYF
TGTGCCAGCGGGCTTCAGGGGGGAGCCTACGAGCAGTACTTC
>TRBV28|TRBJ2-3|.|many
CASSWDAGDTQYF
TGTGCCAGCAGCTGGGACGCGGGTGATACGCAGTATTTT
>TRBV10-3|TRBJ2-7|TRBD1|.
CAITPGQGYEQYF
TGTGCCATCACTCCGGGACAGGGCTACGAGCAGTACTTC
>TRBV2|TRBJ2-7|.|.
CASSEVDGRYEQYF
TGTGCCAGCAGTGAAGTAGACGGTAGATACGAGCAGTACTTC
>TRBV7-8|TRBJ2-5|.|few
CASSLALETQYF
TGTGCCAGCAGCTTAGCGCTAGAGACCCAGTACTTC
>TRBV4-2|TRBJ1-6|TRBD1|many
CASSQERGLDSPLHF
TGTGCCAGCAGCCAAGAGAGGGGGCTGGACTCACCCCTCCACTTT
>TRBV20-1|TRBJ2-5|.|.
CSASGETQYF
TGCAGTGCTAGTGGAGAGACCCAGTACTTC
>TRBV9|TRBJ1-2|.|many
CASSVDPGGDYGYTF
TGTGCCAGCAGCGTAGATCCGGGAGGCGACTATGGCTACACCTTC
>TRBV9|TRBJ2-1|TRBD2|many
CASSLGGGVGYNEQFF
TGTGCCAGCAGCCTCGGCGGGGGGGTCGGATACAATGAGCAGTTCTTC
>TRBV9|TRBJ2-7|TRBD2|.
CASSVGLRERISEQYF
TGTGCCAGCAGCGTAGGCTTGCGGGAGAGGATTTCCGAGCAGTACTTC
>TRBV7-2|TRBJ1-2|TRBD1|.
CASSLVLWDRAYGYTF
TGTGCCAGCAGCTTAGTTCTCTGGGACAGGGCCTATGGCTACACCTTC
>TRBV4-2|TRBJ1-1|.|.
CASSRLVGADEAFF
TGTGCCAGCAGCCGGTTGGTGGGCGCGGATGAAGCTTTCTTT
>TRBV3-1|TRBJ1-2|TRBD1|.
CASSQEVDRVRQDGYTF
TGTGCCAGCAGCCAAGAAGTGGACAGGGTGAGGCAGGATGGCTACACCTTC
>TRBV20-1|TRBJ2-7|TRBD1|.
CSAMGQGGDEQYF
TGCAGTGCTATGGGACAGGGGGGAGACGAGCAGTACTTC
>TRBV10-3|TRBJ2-7|TRBD1|once
CAISGCRAGGGNGQYF
TGTGCCATCAGTGGGTGTAGGGCAGGGGGCGGTAATGGGCAGTACTTC
>TRBV18|TRBJ2-7|TRBD2|.
CASSPLSSGELFYEQYF
TGTGCCAGCTCACCACTTTCTAGCGGGGAGCTCTTCTACGAGCAGTACTTC
>TRBV7-9|TRBJ2-7|.|.
CASSPAGTNNEQYF
TGTGCCAGCAGCCCCGCCGGGACAAATAACGAGCAGTACTTC
>TRBV7-9|TRBJ2-5|TRBD2|.
CASSLVGLAEENQYF
TGTGCCAGCAGCTTAGTCGGACTAGCGGAAGAGAACCAGTACTTC
>TRBV24-1|TRBJ2-1|TRBD2|once
CATSDRPGLGTFNEQFF
TGTGCCACCAGTGACAGGCCGGGACTAGGTACTTTCAATGAGCAGTTCTTC
>TRBV15|TRBJ2-7|TRBD2|.
CATSLQPRLAGVGEQYF
TGTGCCACCAGCCTTCAGCCCCGACTAGCGGGAGTGGGGGAGCAGTACTTC
>TRBV2|TRBJ2-2|.|.
CATAFRGAGELFF
TGTGCCACTGCGTTCCGCGGAGCAGGGGAGCTGTTTTTT
>TRBV24-1|TRBJ1-1|TRBD1|.
CATRDSPKAFF
TGTGCCACCCGGGACAGCCCCAAGGCTTTCTTT
>TRBV2|TRBJ1-1|TRBD1|.
CASAREGATTEAFF
TGTGCCAGCGCTCGCGAGGGGGCGACCACTGAAGCTTTCTTT
>TRBV2|TRBJ2-7|TRBD1|.
CASSHSPDRVDYEQYF
TGTGCCAGCAGCCATTCCCCGGACAGGGTTGACTACGAGCAGTACTTC
>TRBV29-1|TRBJ1-1|.|.
CSVVPGNTEAFF
TGCAGCGTTGTCCCAGGGAACACTGAAGCTTTCTTT
>TRBV7-9|TRBJ2-1|TRBD2|.
CASSQDSHGGGPVF
TGTGCCAGCAGCCAAGATTCCCATGGCGGGGGGCCAGTCTTC
>TRBV19|TRBJ1-1|.|.
CASVPLGGGGMTEAFF
TGTGCCAGTGTTCCCCTTGGGGGGGGCGGGATGACTGAAGCTTTCTTT
>TRBV29-1|TRBJ1-6|TRBD1|.
CSVRGPKEHSPLHF
TGCAGCGTGAGGGGGCCAAAGGAGCATTCACCCCTCCACTTT
>TRBV6-4|TRBJ2-1|.|few
CASSYTWPYNEQFF
TGTGCCAGCAGTTACACCTGGCCCTACAATGAGCAGTTCTTC
>TRBV27|TRBJ2-6|.|.
CASSSLTLTVSGANVLTF
TGTGCCAGCAGTTCCCTAACCCTGACAGTATCCGGGGCCAACGTCCTGACTTTC
>TRBV19|TRBJ1-1|.|many
CASLNGAEEAFF
TGTGCCAGCCTAAATGGGGCCGAAGAAGCTTTCTTT
>TRBV24-1|TRBJ2-3|TRBD2|.
CATSDPGLAGGTDTQYF
TGTGCCACCAGTGACCCCGGACTAGCGGGGGGCACAGATACGCAGTATTTT
>TRBV7-8|TRBJ2-7|TRBD2|.
CASSLRGFGEGPYYEQYF
TGTGCCAGCAGCTTAAGGGGCTTCGGGGAGGGTCCCTACTACGAGCAGTACTTC
>TRBV2|TRBJ2-7|.|.
CASTPGGRYEQYF
TGTGCCAGCACGCCCGGGGGCAGGTACGAGCAGTACTTC
>TRBV4-1|TRBJ2-3|TRBD2|.
CASSQVPGGINEQYF
TGCGCCAGCAGCCAAGTGCCGGGGGGGATTAATGAGCAGTATTTT
>TRBV20-1|TRBJ2-7|TRBD1|.
CSARRRGQVGEQYF
TGCAGTGCTAGACGCAGGGGGCAGGTGGGTGAGCAGTACTTC
>TRBV5-1|TRBJ2-2|TRBD1|.
CASSKGAATGELFF
TGCGCCAGCAGCAAGGGGGCGGCCACCGGGGAGCTGTTTTTT